The 29 T cell receptor beta chains listed next were all sequenced from one sample in a study of T cells in Graves' hyperthyroidism and ophthalmopathy. TCR beta CDR3 sequences were amplified from RNA transcripts. Researchers ran a first-round RT-PCR on the TCR CDR3 using the HTBI primer set. TCRdb passed the multiplex PCR reads through MiXCR, listing each CDR3 protein once. Here the sample spans a few hundred thousand distinct CDR3 sequences, 16% being singletons. The sample consisted of blood. The receptors stem from a young woman with Graves' ophthalmopathy.

This clonotype was seen many times. The chain employs TRBV7-9 and TRBJ1-2; weak D call: TRBD1 (5 bases). This CDR3 contains 12 residues. CDR1 is SEHNR and CDR2 is FQNEAQ in the germline V gene (reference sequence). The V end was cut by 9 bases, the J end by 7 bases, with 15 bases between. The chain's CDR3 is CASSKGTAGYTF. The CDR3 DNA is TGTGCCAGTTCCAAGGGGACCGCTGGCTACACCTTC.

This clonotype was seen many times. The genes are TRBV18 and TRBJ2-3; no clear D. Germline lookup yields CDR1 KGHSH and CDR2 LQKENI. The germline V and J ends were trimmed by 3 bases and 2 bases, with 12 bases remaining between them. CDR3 length: 15 amino acids. CDR3 sequence reads: CASSPGIGSTDTQYF. CDR3 DNA sequence: TGTGCCAGCTCACCGGGGATTGGTTCCACAGATACGCAGTATTTT.

This clonotype was seen repeatedly, ten times or more. The rearrangement joins TRBV11-2 to TRBJ2-1, with 11 bases identical to TRBD2. Trimming took 6 bases from V and 9 from J; bases not matched to a gene: 10. Germline-derived CDR1 and CDR2 are SGHAT and FQNNGV. This CDR3 region has 15 residues. CDR3 sequence: CASSQLAGVGGEQFF. For the CDR3, the DNA is TGTGCCAGCAGTCAACTAGCGGGAGTCGGAGGTGAGCAGTTCTTC. Drawing the rest from reference TRBV11-2 and TRBJ2-1, the complete variable domain is EAGVAQSPRYKIIEKRQSVAFWCNPISGHATLYWYQQILGQGPKLLIQFQNNGVVDDSQLPKDRFSAERLKGVDSTLKIQPAKLEDSAVYLCASSQLAGVGGEQFFGPGTRLTVL.

About this clonotype: Lacking the conserved final phenylalanine or tryptophan, this CDR3 likely reflects a read error. The chain uses TRBV28 and TRBJ1-1; weak D call: TRBD1 (5 bases). The ends were cut back, 5 bases at V and 1 base at J, with 11 bases in the middle. The length of the CDR3 is 14 residues. Per the germline V gene, CDR1 is MDHEN and CDR2 is SYDVKM. The CDR3 DNA reads TGTGCCAGCAGTCTCCGGACACGGAACACTGAAGCTTTCTCT. It codes for CASSLRTRNTEAFS.

This clonotype was seen ten or more times. The chain combines TRBV5-1 with TRBJ2-2, with 7 bases identical to TRBD2. CDR3 length: 13 residues. Germline CDR1 is SGHRS and CDR2 is YFSETQ. Unmatched junction bases numbered 4, after V lost 10 bases and J lost 1 base. Here the CDR3 reads CAGRDQNTGELFF. The CDR3 region has the DNA TGCGCCGGGAGGGACCAGAACACCGGGGAGCTGTTTTTT. Together with reference TRBV5-1 and TRBJ2-2, the CDR3 gives the full variable domain: KAGVTQTPRYLIKTRGQQVTLSCSPISGHRSVSWYQQTPGQGLQFLFEYFSETQRNKGNFPGRFSGRQFSNSRSEMNVSTLELGDSALYLCAGRDQNTGELFFGEGSRLTVL.

This clonotype appeared many times. The gene calls are TRBV2 and TRBJ2-7; D is perhaps TRBD1 (5 bases). V was cut by 8 bases and J by 6 bases, with 11 bases left in between. The germline V gene has CDR1 SNHLY and CDR2 FYNNEI. The CDR3 loop spans 11 amino acids. Here the CDR3 DNA reads TGTGCCAGCCACAGGAGTGGCGAGCAGTACTTC. Its protein product is CASHRSGEQYF.

This sequence joins TRBV10-3 and TRBJ1-5; tentative D call: TRBD1 (6 bases). Trimming removed 5 bases from V and 0 bases from J, with 8 bases in between. The CDR3 covers 14 residues. Germline V CDR1 and CDR2: ENHRY, SYGVKD. CDR3 coding DNA: TGTGCCATCAGTCTGGGGGCTAGCAATCAGCCCCAGCATTTT. Amino acid sequence: CAISLGASNQPQHF.

The chain links TRBV28 to TRBJ2-7; D unresolved. CDR1 MDHEN and CDR2 SYDVKM come from the germline V gene. Between the trimmed V and J ends, which lost 4 bases and 1 base, there was a span of 8 bases. The CDR3 runs 13 residues. This chain's CDR3 is CASSYQVSYEQYF. CDR3 in DNA: TGTGCCAGCAGTTATCAGGTTTCCTACGAGCAGTACTTC.

This clonotype was observed at least ten times. J is TRBJ2-1 and V is TRBV29-1; D remains ambiguous. V was trimmed by 5 bases and J by 8 bases, leaving 10 bases between them. Germline assignment: CDR1 SQVTM and CDR2 ANQGSEA. This CDR3 has 11 residues. The CDR3 reads CSVSPMDEQFF. DNA for the CDR3: TGCAGCGTTTCCCCCATGGATGAGCAGTTCTTC.

This clonotype was counted at least ten times. The chain has TRBV11-2 and TRBJ2-5, with D possibly matching TRBD1 (5 bases). The germline CDR1 and CDR2 sequences are SGHAT and FQNNGV. The CDR3 length is 15 residues. The V end lost 5 bases, the J end lost 0 bases, and 13 bases lay between the germline ends. CDR3 bases: TGTGCCAGCAGCCCCAGGGCAGTGTACCAAGAGACCCAGTACTTC. Its protein is CASSPRAVYQETQYF. Full variable domain (missing parts from reference TRBV11-2 and TRBJ2-5): EAGVAQSPRYKIIEKRQSVAFWCNPISGHATLYWYQQILGQGPKLLIQFQNNGVVDDSQLPKDRFSAERLKGVDSTLKIQPAKLEDSAVYLCASSPRAVYQETQYFGPGTRLLVL.

V is TRBV5-1 and J is TRBJ2-6; 8 bases are a match to TRBD1. This CDR3 comprises 16 residues. V was pared by 0 bases and J by 1 base, with 0 bases of the junction left unmatched. Germline lookup yields CDR1 SGHRS and CDR2 YFSETQ. The CDR3 nucleotides read TGCGCCAGCAGCTTGGGGACAGGGTCTGGGGCCAACGTCCTGACTTTC. The encoded protein is CASSLGTGSGANVLTF.

This clonotype was counted only a few times. The chain joins TRBV5-4 to TRBJ2-7; 10 bases align to TRBD2. The J segment lost 4 bases and the V segment lost 0 bases, leaving 10 bases of the junction unmatched. This CDR3 comprises 17 residues. In germline, CDR1 is SGHNT, CDR2 YYREEE (reference sequence). CDR3 protein: CASSLGAGGPSSYEQYF. DNA for the CDR3: TGTGCCAGCAGCTTGGGAGCGGGAGGGCCCTCGAGTTACGAGCAGTACTTC.

This clonotype was seen at least ten times. The rearrangement joins TRBV3-1 to TRBJ2-3; D is possibly TRBD1 or TRBD2 (5 bases each). The CDR3 spans 16 residues. CDR1 is LGHDT, CDR2 YNNKEL, per germline (reference sequence). V gave up 1 base and J gave up 2 bases, with 13 bases separating them. The CDR3, as DNA: TGTGCCAGCAGCCAAGGGGGACCGGCGATCACAGATACGCAGTATTTT. Translated: CASSQGGPAITDTQYF.

Turning to this clonotype: This may come from a read error, since a much larger clone is one base off. The chain combines TRBV3-1 with TRBJ2-5; 9 positions match TRBD1. This CDR3 is 18 amino acids long. Germline V gene sequence: CDR1 LGHDT, CDR2 YNNKEL (reference sequence). CDR3 sequence (DNA): TGTGCCAGCAGCCATCAAATCACCGGGACAGGGTTTGGAGAGACCCGGTACTTC. It specifies CASSHQITGTGFGETRYF.

This clonotype was seen many times. J is TRBJ1-3 and V is TRBV28; D is undetermined. Germline-derived CDR1 and CDR2 are MDHEN and SYDVKM. V shed 3 bases and J shed 4 bases, with 10 bases lying between them. The CDR3 consists of 14 residues. The CDR3 sequence is CASSFPTFGNTIYF. The CDR3 bases are TGTGCCAGCAGTTTTCCGACCTTCGGAAACACCATATATTTT.

This clonotype was detected a few times. The chain has TRBV7-3 and TRBJ2-2; D is possibly TRBD2 (5 bases). V was clipped by 9 bases and J by 0 bases, with 11 bases between them. Germline CDR1 and CDR2: SGHTA and FQGTGA. The CDR3 covers 14 residues. The CDR3 nucleotides are TGTGCCAGTAAGAGGGCTGCGAACACCGGGGAGCTGTTTTTT. It codes for CASKRAANTGELFF.

This clonotype showed up many times. The chain uses TRBV6-2 or TRBV6-3 and TRBJ2-3; the match to TRBD2 covers 8 bases. The CDR3 loop spans 16 amino acids. The V and J ends lost 4 bases and 0 bases, in that order; junction bases with no gene match: 6. Germline loops: CDR1 MNHEY, CDR2 SVGEGT. CDR3: CASSWGLVVSTDTQYF. The CDR3 coding sequence is TGTGCCAGCAGTTGGGGACTAGTGGTTAGCACAGATACGCAGTATTTT.

The table lists this clonotype with a count of one. Germline and junction disagree at one end, which may indicate a read error. This chain links TRBV6-5 with TRBJ1-1, with 8 bases identical to TRBD1. The CDR3 runs 17 residues. CDR1 is MNHEY, CDR2 SVGAGI, per germline. The CDR3 DNA sequence: TGTGCCAGCAGTTATTATACGGGACAGGAGGGGAACACTGAAGCTTTCTTC. Protein: CASSYYTGQEGNTEAFF.

The chain joins TRBV7-8 to TRBJ2-1; D gene ambiguous. The germline gives CDR1 SGHVS, CDR2 FQNEAQ. The V end lost 1 base, the J end lost 0 bases, and 13 bases lay between the germline ends. This CDR3 region has 17 residues. CDR3 amino acids: CASSLVTSQSSYNEQFF. CDR3 DNA: TGTGCCAGCAGCTTAGTTACCTCCCAATCCTCCTACAATGAGCAGTTCTTC.

The gene calls are TRBV6-2 or TRBV6-3 and TRBJ1-6; a weak D match, TRBD1 (6 bases). The V and J ends lost 7 bases and 6 bases respectively, with 13 bases between them. The CDR3 extends over 14 amino acids. Germline V CDR1 and CDR2: MNHEY, SVGEGT. The DNA of the CDR3 is TGTGCCAGCACTTCTAGGGGGGCTAATTCACCCCTCCACTTT. Protein: CASTSRGANSPLHF.

This clonotype has more than one count but fewer than ten. This chain joins TRBV5-4 and TRBJ2-5; D possibly matches TRBD1 or TRBD2 (5 bases each). Germline V CDR1 and CDR2: SGHNT, YYREEE (reference sequence). V gave up 4 bases and J gave up 5 bases, with 18 bases separating them. The length of the CDR3 is 15 residues. CDR3 loop: CASSLGRPREETQYF. Written as DNA, the CDR3 is TGTGCCAGCAGCCTCGGGCGACCCAGGGAGGAGACCCAGTACTTC.

This clonotype has ten or more counts. Written as DNA, the CDR3 is TGTGCCAGCAGCCAACAGGGGCTGGACATTCAGTACTTC. This encodes CASSQQGLDIQYF. This chain connects TRBV7-3 to TRBJ2-4; 7 positions agree with TRBD1. The germline V gene has CDR1 SGHTA and CDR2 FQGTGA. J was trimmed by 8 bases and V by 5 bases; bases with no gene match: 6. This CDR3 has 13 residues.

This clonotype has ten or more counts. The chain recombines TRBV5-1 with TRBJ1-5, with D possibly matching TRBD1 (5 bases). The V gene's germline CDR1 is SGHRS and CDR2 YFSETQ. The CDR3 totals 13 residues. V lost 0 bases and J 10 bases, leaving 11 bases between the germline ends. CDR3 coding DNA: TGCGCCAGCAGCTTGGGCAGGGATGGCCCCCAGCATTTT. Protein product: CASSLGRDGPQHF. The full variable domain, in which reference TRBV5-1 and TRBJ1-5 provide the parts outside the CDR3, is KAGVTQTPRYLIKTRGQQVTLSCSPISGHRSVSWYQQTPGQGLQFLFEYFSETQRNKGNFPGRFSGRQFSNSRSEMNVSTLELGDSALYLCASSLGRDGPQHFGDGTRLSIL.

This clonotype was observed many times. The chain links TRBV18 to TRBJ1-1, with D uncertain. This CDR3 has 16 residues. The V and J ends lost 0 bases and 1 base respectively, with 12 bases between them. Germline CDR1 reads KGHSH; CDR2 reads LQKENI. CDR3 in amino acids: CASSPPIRQGNTEAFF. CDR3 sequence (DNA): TGTGCCAGCTCACCACCGATAAGGCAAGGGAACACTGAAGCTTTCTTT.

Ten or more counts support this clonotype. The rearrangement links TRBV3-1 to TRBJ2-5; 9 bases line up with TRBD1. The germline V gene has CDR1 LGHDT and CDR2 YNNKEL (reference sequence). The CDR3 sequence is 15 residues long. V shed 4 bases, J shed 0 bases, and the junction held 3 bases outside the gene matches. The CDR3 region has the DNA TGTGCCAGCAGCCTCGGGACAGGGAACCAAGAGACCCAGTACTTC. This codes for CASSLGTGNQETQYF.

There are many counts of this clonotype. This chain connects TRBV14 to TRBJ2-5; D may be TRBD1 or TRBD2 (6 bases each). Germline assignment: CDR1 SGHDN and CDR2 FVKESK. The CDR3 runs to 16 residues. Trimming removed 3 bases at V and 7 bases at J, with 21 bases between. Here the CDR3 DNA reads TGTGCCAGCAGCCAGAGACGACAGGAGGGTCTTCGGACCCAGTACTTC. This codes for CASSQRRQEGLRTQYF.

The chain has TRBV7-9 and TRBJ1-2; D gene ambiguous. With 4 bases removed from V and 2 bases from J, the gap between germline ends came to 8 bases. CDR1 and CDR2 (germline): SEHNR, FQNEAQ (reference sequence). CDR3 size: 13 residues. In DNA, the CDR3 is TGTGCCAGCAGCTCAGACAAAAACTATGGCTACACCTTC. Translated, it gives CASSSDKNYGYTF. The whole variable domain, remainder taken from reference TRBV7-9 and TRBJ1-2, is DTGVSQNPRHKITKRGQNVTFRCDPISEHNRLYWYRQTLGQGPEFLTYFQNEAQLEKSRLLSDRFSAERPKGSFSTLEIQRTEQGDSAMYLCASSSDKNYGYTFGSGTRLTVV.

This clonotype was seen repeatedly, ten times or more. At one boundary the junction diverges from the germline segment, which might be a read error. The V gene is TRBV20-1, the J gene TRBJ2-5; D is possibly TRBD1 (6 bases). The CDR3 consists of 14 residues. CDR1 is DFQATT, CDR2 SNEGSKA, per germline (reference sequence). The CDR3 coding sequence is TGCAGTGCTGGAGAGGGACACCTCCAAGAGACCCAGTACTTC. It encodes CSAGEGHLQETQYF.

The chain links TRBV5-1 to TRBJ2-7; maybe TRBD2 (6 bases). The CDR3 is 15 amino acids. Germline V lookup: CDR1 SGHRS, CDR2 YFSETQ. V lost 4 bases and J 2 bases, leaving 16 bases between the germline ends. The CDR3 here is CASSPTAGSPYEQYF. The CDR3 region has the DNA TGCGCCAGCAGCCCAACGGCGGGATCTCCCTACGAGCAGTACTTC.